This T cell receptor (beta chain) appears in the sequencing data of a study of cytomegalovirus exposure and HLA in healthy donors. The CDR3 totals 14 residues. V was cut by 2 bases and J by 1 base, with 8 bases left in between. Germline V gene lookup returns CDR1 MNHEY and CDR2 SMNVEV (reference sequence). Assay: immunoSEQ multiplex PCR; the TCRdb copy retains only in-frame clones and omits some. The table includes about 60,000 clones, approximately 95% detected once. Study findings and constraints: Reports showed the classifier diagnosing cytomegalovirus status with high specificity and sensitivity. It was found in a later analysis that first-cohort TCR clusters tended to co-occur in the roughly 120 validation repertoires.

In regard to this clone: As yet, its antigen is unknown.

The clonotype was recovered from a young woman in good health and CMV-seropositive. The sample consisted of PBMCs. The chain recombines TRBV27 with TRBJ1-1; D ambiguous. CDR3 region: CASSLPGKNTEAFF. CDR3 coding DNA: TGTGCCAGCAGTTTACCGGGAAAGAACACTGAAGCTTTCTTT.